This TCR beta chain was recorded in a study of siplizumab effects on memory and regulatory T cells. Notes on the study in general: Mappable alloreactive CD4+ clones averaged 68.8% Treg-derived with siplizumab versus about 30% in controls.

For this clone: The target antigen is unknown.

Trimming took 6 bases from V and 2 from J, leaving 15 bases between them. The CDR3 contains 15 residues. Germline V CDR1 and CDR2: SGHRS, YFSETQ. Generated by immunoSEQ multiplex PCR, the TCRdb table keeps only in-frame clones and is missing some. The top ten hold over 0.15% of the sample, which has over 95,000 clones, roughly 95% seen once. This receptor was taken from a human donor in good health. V usage is TRBV5-1 and J usage is TRBJ2-1; tentatively, D is TRBD2 (6 bases). The sequenced sample was non-Treg CD4+ T cells sorted from blood. CDR3 loop: CASTPTGVPYNEQFF. The CDR3 DNA reads TGCGCCAGCACCCCGACGGGGGTCCCCTACAATGAGCAGTTCTTC.